What follows is one T cell receptor (beta chain) and its context. Its specificity is unknown. This specimen comes from a study of cytomegalovirus exposure and HLA in healthy donors. The overall study: A subsequent analysis reported that the 120 validation repertoires were produced on the same platform that had also been used for the 600 to 800 first-cohort repertoires.

Study findings and constraints: There were some public TCRs occurring in many donors, but most TCR sequences were rare. In vitro testing confirmed a few CMV-associated chains as specific for CMV antigens. First-cohort TCR clusters tended to co-occur in the roughly 120 validation repertoires, a later analysis found.

Germline lookup yields CDR1 SGHNT and CDR2 YYREEE (reference sequence). This CDR3 spans 16 amino acids. V lost 4 bases and J lost 7; bases outside the gene matches: 13. Sequencing used immunoSEQ multiplex PCR; TCRdb keeps in-frame clones, though not all of them. Among 65,000 to 100,000 clones listed, over 85% were seen once. The chain has TRBV5-4 and TRBJ2-5; 10 bases match TRBD2. The sequenced sample consisted of PBMCs. This receptor was identified in a woman in her twenties or thirties in good health and CMV-seronegative. In DNA form, the CDR3 reads TGTGCCAGCAGCAGAGAACAGCGGGGGGGCCAGGTGACCCAGTACTTC. Translated, it gives CASSREQRGGQVTQYF.